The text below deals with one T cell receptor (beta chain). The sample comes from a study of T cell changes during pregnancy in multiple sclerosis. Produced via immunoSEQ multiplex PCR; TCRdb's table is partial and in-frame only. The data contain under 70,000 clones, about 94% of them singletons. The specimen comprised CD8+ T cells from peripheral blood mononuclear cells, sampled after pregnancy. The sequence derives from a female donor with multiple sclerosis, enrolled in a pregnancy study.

CDR3 sequence: CASSFSGSTEAFF. CDR3 nucleotides: TGTGCCAGTAGTTTCTCAGGAAGCACTGAAGCTTTCTTT. J is TRBJ1-1 and V is TRBV19, with no clear D. V was pared by 5 bases and J by 4 bases, with 11 bases between. The V gene's germline CDR1 is LNHDA and CDR2 SQIVND (reference sequence). The CDR3 loop spans 13 amino acids.